This is a list of T cell receptor beta chains from one sample in a study of T cells in Graves' hyperthyroidism and ophthalmopathy. TCRdb independently ran MiXCR on the multiplex PCR reads; one entry per CDR3 protein. This sample has more than 600,000 distinct CDR3 sequences, with 15% to 20% found just once. The material sequenced was blood. These receptors originate from a man in his late teens or twenties with Graves' hyperthyroidism. The conserved cysteine and the conserved F or W are not part of the CDR3 here.

TRBV7-2,TRBJ2-2,ASSLIGGAIGELF
TRBV20-1,TRBJ2-7,SARDAGGRGLGDYEQY
TRBV20-1,TRBJ2-4,SARHPLAGQAKNIQY
TRBV19,TRBJ2-1,ASSMGRGRRNEQF
TRBV5-4,TRBJ2-7,ASSFGQERQY
TRBV7-9,TRBJ1-3,ASSWGLGNTIY
TRBV13,TRBJ2-7,ASSAGQGIYEQY
TRBV11-2,TRBJ2-2,ASSLGLGTGELF
TRBV7-7,TRBJ2-1,ASSQGLAGGDNEQF
TRBV7-3,TRBJ2-1,ASSLIGAGGRNEQF
TRBV2,TRBJ2-7,ASSEGRGDEQY
TRBV6-1,TRBJ1-1,ASSELGGTEAF
TRBV6-1,TRBJ2-1,ASTSARQNNEQF
TRBV7-9,TRBJ1-1,ASSADKGAPIEAF
TRBV20-1,TRBJ2-6,SARWSGANVLT
TRBV18,TRBJ2-6,ASSPLGQGSSSGANVLT
TRBV11-2,TRBJ2-3,ASSFSGFNTQY
TRBV6-1,TRBJ1-2,ASSDPGFGSYGYT